Listed below are T cell receptor beta chains from one sample, sequenced in a study of cytomegalovirus exposure and HLA in healthy donors. TCRdb keeps only in-frame clones here, not all; method: immunoSEQ multiplex PCR. The sample holds about 160,000 clones, roughly four fifths seen once. The sequenced sample consisted of PBMCs. The receptor source for this set is a man aged 35 to 55 in good health and CMV-seronegative. Both conserved end residues are part of each CDR3. A D gene is named only where the DNA matches it firmly. Some rows have no size entry. The others give once, few or many, or a class for an expanded clone.

TRBD1	TRBV6-6	-	TRBJ2-2	CASSRDRRNTGELFF	TGTGCCAGCAGTCGGGACAGGAGAAACACCGGGGAGCTGTTTTTT
-	TRBV12-2	-	TRBJ2-1	CASRCNGTGGREQFF	TGTGCAAGTCGCTGTAACGGGACAGGGGGCCGAGAGCAGTTCTTC
-	TRBV19	-	TRBJ2-7	CASSGRQKLGEQYF	TGTGCCAGTAGTGGAAGACAGAAACTCGGCGAGCAGTACTTC
-	TRBV4-1	-	TRBJ2-5	CASSQDPGGVKKETQYF	TGCGCCAGCAGCCAGGACCCTGGAGGGGTGAAGAAAGAGACCCAGTACTTC
-	TRBV2	few	TRBJ1-1	CASSAQGIGTEAFF	TGTGCCAGCAGTGCCCAGGGGATTGGCACTGAAGCTTTCTTT
-	TRBV9	few	TRBJ2-1	CASSVAGKYNEQFF	TGTGCCAGCAGCGTAGCGGGAAAGTACAATGAGCAGTTCTTC
-	TRBV6-4	-	TRBJ2-5	CASSDGVALETQYF	TGTGCCAGCAGTGATGGGGTAGCGTTAGAGACCCAGTACTTC
TRBD1	TRBV5-4	-	TRBJ2-5	CASSKTTGGLETQYF	TGTGCCAGCAGCAAGACGACAGGGGGCTTGGAGACCCAGTACTTC
-	TRBV2	-	TRBJ2-1	CASGTQYNEQFF	TGTGCCAGCGGGACACAGTACAATGAGCAGTTCTTC
TRBD2	TRBV27	once	TRBJ2-7	CASRGGGSYEQYF	TGTGCCAGCAGGGGCGGGGGTTCCTACGAGCAGTACTTC
TRBD2	TRBV5-4	-	TRBJ2-2	CASSFTSGNTGELFF	TGTGCCAGCAGCTTTACTAGCGGCAACACCGGGGAGCTGTTTTTT
-	TRBV5-1	once	TRBJ2-1	CASSFLSGDSYNEQFF	TGCGCCAGCAGCTTCCTTAGCGGAGACTCCTACAATGAGCAGTTCTTC
-	TRBV30	-	TRBJ1-3	CAWSVPTATSVNTIYF	TGTGCCTGGAGTGTACCGACAGCGACATCCGTAAACACCATATATTTT
-	TRBV11-2	-	TRBJ2-1	CASSPRDNEQFF	TGTGCCAGCAGCCCCCGGGACAATGAGCAGTTCTTC
-	TRBV2	-	TRBJ1-1	CASRPLAGPVAFF	TGTGCCAGCAGACCCCTTGCGGGCCCGGTAGCTTTCTTT
-	TRBV5-1	-	TRBJ2-3	CASSPKRGDSSTDTQYF	TGCGCCAGCAGCCCCAAAAGAGGTGACTCTAGCACAGATACGCAGTATTTT
-	TRBV5-6	-	TRBJ1-5	CASSLRGSHQPQHF	TGTGCCAGCAGCTTGCGAGGATCCCATCAGCCCCAGCATTTT
TRBD1	TRBV5-1	-	TRBJ1-1	CASSLAGGAAEAFF	TGCGCCAGCAGCTTGGCAGGGGGCGCGGCTGAAGCTTTCTTT
-	TRBV7-9	-	TRBJ2-5	CAGGGESSETQYF	TGTGCAGGAGGGGGGGAGTCGTCGGAGACCCAGTACTTC
TRBD1	TRBV11-2	-	TRBJ2-2	CASSPGQGGTGELFF	TGTGCCAGCAGCCCGGGACAGGGAGGCACCGGGGAGCTGTTTTTT
TRBD1	TRBV27	-	TRBJ1-1	CASSPTTDRENTEAFF	TGTGCCAGCAGTCCAACGACGGACAGGGAGAACACTGAAGCTTTCTTT
TRBD1	TRBV4-1	-	TRBJ2-3	CASSQGPSTGNRDTQYF	TGCGCCAGCAGCCAAGGTCCGTCGACAGGGAATAGAGATACGCAGTATTTT
TRBD1	TRBV5-1	-	TRBJ2-1	CASSPGDRTGSYNEQFF	TGCGCCAGCAGCCCCGGGGACAGGACTGGGTCCTACAATGAGCAGTTCTTC
TRBD1	TRBV25-1	few	TRBJ1-5	CASRGQGNQPQHF	TGTGCCAGCAGGGGACAGGGAAATCAGCCCCAGCATTTT
-	TRBV27	-	TRBJ1-1	CASSLSVAGYTEAFF	TGTGCCAGCAGTTTATCGGTGGCCGGGTACACTGAAGCTTTCTTT
TRBD1	TRBV7-9	-	TRBJ1-4	CASSLGTGADEKLFF	TGTGCCAGCAGCTTAGGGACAGGGGCCGATGAAAAACTGTTTTTT
TRBD1	TRBV9	-	TRBJ2-6	CASSDRGGAGANGLTF	TGTGCCAGCAGTGACAGGGGAGGCGCTGGGGCCAACGGCCTGACTTTC
-	TRBV5-6	-	TRBJ2-1	CASSLGNYNEQFF	TGTGCCAGCAGCTTGGGTAACTACAATGAGCAGTTCTTC
TRBD2	TRBV7-3	-	TRBJ2-7	CASSSLAGAGEQYF	TGTGCCAGCAGCTCACTAGCGGGGGCTGGGGAGCAGTACTTC
TRBD1	TRBV2	once	TRBJ1-3	CASSRQGPGNTIYF	TGTGCCAGCAGCCGACAGGGACCTGGAAACACCATATATTTT
TRBD2	TRBV28	once	TRBJ2-3	CASSFLGGRAGTDTQYF	TGTGCCAGCAGTTTTTTAGGCGGGAGGGCCGGCACAGATACGCAGTATTTT
TRBD2	TRBV12-5	-	TRBJ2-2	CASARLAGGTGELFF	TGTGCTAGTGCCCGTCTAGCGGGAGGAACCGGGGAGCTGTTTTTT
-	TRBV30	-	TRBJ1-4	CAWSMGRSNEKLFF	TGTGCCTGGAGTATGGGGCGCTCTAATGAAAAACTGTTTTTT
TRBD2	TRBV28	-	TRBJ2-7	CASSLSGVTYEQYF	TGTGCCAGCAGTTTAAGCGGGGTAACCTACGAGCAGTACTTC
-	TRBV28	-	TRBJ2-7	CASSRGGGGDEQYF	TGTGCCAGCAGCCGAGGAGGGGGCGGCGACGAGCAGTACTTC
TRBD2	TRBV11-1	once	TRBJ2-1	CASSLGLAGGANEQFF	TGTGCCAGCAGCTTAGGACTAGCGGGAGGGGCCAATGAGCAGTTCTTC
-	TRBV5-6	once	TRBJ1-2	CASSLIPSGGSGYTF	TGTGCCAGCAGCTTAATTCCAAGTGGGGGCAGTGGCTACACCTTC
TRBD2	TRBV2	-	TRBJ2-4	CASSDRGRSNIQYF	TGTGCCAGCAGTGACCGCGGGAGATCCAACATTCAGTACTTC
TRBD2	TRBV6-5	-	TRBJ2-5	CASSYASGSTETQYF	TGTGCCAGCAGTTACGCTAGCGGGAGTACGGAGACCCAGTACTTC
-	TRBV6-1	-	TRBJ2-7	CASRPTWGGYEQYF	TGTGCCAGCAGGCCAACATGGGGCGGCTATGAGCAGTACTTC
TRBD1	TRBV2	-	TRBJ1-4	CASSAQGAYNEKLFF	TGTGCCAGCAGTGCCCAGGGGGCTTATAATGAAAAACTGTTTTTT
-	TRBV19	-	TRBJ2-1	CASSIEWSYNEQFF	TGTGCCAGTAGTATAGAATGGAGCTACAATGAGCAGTTCTTC
-	TRBV10-3	-	TRBJ1-5	CAISDRDQPQHF	TGTGCCATCAGTGATCGTGATCAGCCCCAGCATTTT
TRBD1	TRBV6-5	-	TRBJ1-2	CASSIDRVRGYTF	TGTGCCAGCAGTATTGACAGGGTCCGCGGCTACACCTTC
TRBD1	TRBV5-1	few	TRBJ1-2	CASSPDRGYGYTF	TGCGCCAGCAGCCCGGACAGGGGCTATGGCTACACCTTC
-	TRBV12-5	-	TRBJ2-1	CASGLAGLQQFF	TGTGCTAGTGGTTTGGCAGGGTTACAGCAGTTCTTC
TRBD1	TRBV7-9	-	TRBJ1-5	CASSPGTGGQPQHF	TGTGCCAGCAGCCCCGGGACAGGAGGTCAGCCCCAGCATTTT
TRBD1	TRBV7-2	once	TRBJ1-6	CASSSGQAGSPLHF	TGTGCCAGCAGCTCGGGACAGGCGGGTTCACCCCTCCACTTT
TRBD1	TRBV5-1	-	TRBJ1-1	CASSFGTGVKSTEAFF	TGCGCCAGCAGCTTCGGGACAGGGGTGAAAAGCACTGAAGCTTTCTTT
TRBD1	TRBV19	-	TRBJ1-5	CASSTQGMGNQPQHF	TGTGCCAGTAGCACACAGGGGATGGGGAATCAGCCCCAGCATTTT